This T cell receptor (beta chain) is drawn from a study of identical twins. In regard to this clonotype: Its antigen is undetermined.

Findings and caveats of the study: The study based its conclusions on cross-sectional statistical analysis and did not follow the same donors. Because invariant MAIT and iNKT cells could be present, zero-insertion analyses could be partly confounded.

MiXCR was run by TCRdb on the 5' RACE reads, yielding one entry per CDR3 protein. This sample has 1.5 million to 2 million distinct CDR3 sequences; under 35% occur once, and the top ten carry 0.27%. Germline trimming cut 3 bases from V and 5 bases from J; bases unmatched to any gene: 14. Germline V gene sequence: CDR1 SGHTA, CDR2 FQGNSA. This CDR3 contains 18 residues. Everyone who donated was a healthy Caucasian. J is TRBJ2-1 and V is TRBV7-2, with 9 bases lining up with TRBD2. What was sequenced was cord blood. This TCR was recovered from a newborn girl in good health. CDR3 sequence (DNA): TGTGCCAGCAGCTTCCCTGCTAGGGGTCTAGCGGGAAACAATGAGCAGTTCTTC. It codes for CASSFPARGLAGNNEQFF.